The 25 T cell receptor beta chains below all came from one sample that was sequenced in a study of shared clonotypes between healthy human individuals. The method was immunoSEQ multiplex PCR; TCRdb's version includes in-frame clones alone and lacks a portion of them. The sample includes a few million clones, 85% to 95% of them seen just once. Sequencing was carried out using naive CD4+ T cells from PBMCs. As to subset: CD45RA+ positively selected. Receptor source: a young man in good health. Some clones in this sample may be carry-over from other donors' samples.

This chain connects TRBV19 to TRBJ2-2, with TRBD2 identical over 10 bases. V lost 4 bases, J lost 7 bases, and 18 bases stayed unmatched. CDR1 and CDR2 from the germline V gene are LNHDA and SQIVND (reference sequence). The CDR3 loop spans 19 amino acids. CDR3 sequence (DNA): TGTGCCAGTAGTAGCGAATCGGCTAGCGGGAGTGGACGGATCGGGGAGCTGTTTTTT. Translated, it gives CASSSESASGSGRIGELFF.

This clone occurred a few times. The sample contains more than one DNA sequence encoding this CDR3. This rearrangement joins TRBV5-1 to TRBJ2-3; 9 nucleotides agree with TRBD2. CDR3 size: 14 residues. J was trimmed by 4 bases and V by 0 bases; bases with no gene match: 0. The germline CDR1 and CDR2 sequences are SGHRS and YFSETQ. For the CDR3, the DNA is TGCGCCAGCAGCTTGGTAGCGGGAGCAGATACGCAGTATTTT. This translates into CASSLVAGADTQYF.

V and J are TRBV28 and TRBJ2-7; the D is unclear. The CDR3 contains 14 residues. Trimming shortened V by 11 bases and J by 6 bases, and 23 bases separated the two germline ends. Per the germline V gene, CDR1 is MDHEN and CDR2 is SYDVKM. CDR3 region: CAGAPVGSSREQYF. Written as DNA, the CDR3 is TGTGCCGGCGCCCCCGTGGGGTCAAGCCGCGAGCAGTACTTC.

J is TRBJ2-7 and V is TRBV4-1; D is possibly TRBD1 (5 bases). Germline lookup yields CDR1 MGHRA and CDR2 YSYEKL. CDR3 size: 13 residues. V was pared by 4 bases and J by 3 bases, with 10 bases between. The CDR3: CASSPSQGYEQYF. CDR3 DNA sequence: TGCGCCAGCAGCCCAAGTCAGGGCTACGAGCAGTACTTC.

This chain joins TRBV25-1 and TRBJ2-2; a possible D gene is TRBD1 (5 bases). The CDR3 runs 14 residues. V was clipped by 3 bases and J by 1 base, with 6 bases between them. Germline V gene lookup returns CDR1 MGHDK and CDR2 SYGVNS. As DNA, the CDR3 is TGTGCCAGCAGTGACCAGGGGAACACCGGGGAGCTGTTTTTT. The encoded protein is CASSDQGNTGELFF.

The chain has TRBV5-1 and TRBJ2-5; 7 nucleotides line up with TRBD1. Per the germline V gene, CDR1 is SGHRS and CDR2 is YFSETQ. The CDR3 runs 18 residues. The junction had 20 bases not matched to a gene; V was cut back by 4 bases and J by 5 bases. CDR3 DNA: TGCGCCAGCAGCCGGGCGGGCACCACAGGGGCAGGGCCGGAGACCCAGTACTTC. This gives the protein CASSRAGTTGAGPETQYF.

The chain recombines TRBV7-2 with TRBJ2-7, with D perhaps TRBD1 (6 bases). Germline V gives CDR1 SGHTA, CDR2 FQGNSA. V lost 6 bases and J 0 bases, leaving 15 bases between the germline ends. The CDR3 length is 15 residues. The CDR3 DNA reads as TGTGCCAGCAGTCCCCGGGACACCAACTCCTACGAGCAGTACTTC. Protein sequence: CASSPRDTNSYEQYF.

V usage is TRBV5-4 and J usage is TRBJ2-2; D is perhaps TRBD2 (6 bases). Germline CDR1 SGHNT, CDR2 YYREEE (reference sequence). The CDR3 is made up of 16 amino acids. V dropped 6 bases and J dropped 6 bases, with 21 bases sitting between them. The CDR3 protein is CASIEKGGNGAGELFF. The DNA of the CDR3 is TGTGCCAGCATTGAAAAGGGCGGGAACGGGGCCGGGGAGCTGTTTTTT.

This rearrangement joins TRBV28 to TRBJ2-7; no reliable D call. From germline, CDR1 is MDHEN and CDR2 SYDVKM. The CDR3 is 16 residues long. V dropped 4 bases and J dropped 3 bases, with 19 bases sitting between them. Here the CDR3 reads CASSWSFQKQNYEQYF. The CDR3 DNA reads TGTGCCAGCAGTTGGAGTTTCCAGAAACAGAACTACGAGCAGTACTTC.

CDR3 amino acids: CASSPVSSGYNEQFF. Here the CDR3 DNA reads TGTGCCAGCTCACCAGTGTCTAGCGGCTACAATGAGCAGTTCTTC. This rearrangement joins TRBV18 to TRBJ2-1, with TRBD2 matching over 7 bases. This CDR3 is built from 15 residues. Germline-derived CDR1 and CDR2 are KGHSH and LQKENI. The trim removed 2 bases at V and 3 bases at J, leaving 4 bases unmatched.

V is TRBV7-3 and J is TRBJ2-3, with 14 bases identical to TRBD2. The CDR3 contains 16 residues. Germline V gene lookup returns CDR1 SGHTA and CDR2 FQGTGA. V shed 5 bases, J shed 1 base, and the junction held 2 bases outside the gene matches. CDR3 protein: CASSGGLAGGTDTQYF. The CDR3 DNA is TGTGCCAGCAGCGGGGGACTAGCGGGAGGCACAGATACGCAGTATTTT.

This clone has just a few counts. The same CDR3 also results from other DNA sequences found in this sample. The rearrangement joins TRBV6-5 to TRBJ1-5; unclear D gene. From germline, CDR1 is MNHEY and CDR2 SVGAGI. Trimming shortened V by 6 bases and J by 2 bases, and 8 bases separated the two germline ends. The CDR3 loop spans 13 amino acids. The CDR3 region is CASRYSGNQPQHF. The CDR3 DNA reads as TGTGCCAGCAGATACAGCGGCAATCAGCCCCAGCATTTT.

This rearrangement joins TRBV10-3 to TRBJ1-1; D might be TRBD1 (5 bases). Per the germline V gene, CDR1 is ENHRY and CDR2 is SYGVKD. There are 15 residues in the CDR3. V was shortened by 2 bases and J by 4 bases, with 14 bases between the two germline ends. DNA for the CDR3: TGTGCCATCAGTGAGGGGGCGGGGGGAGGCACTGAAGCTTTCTTT. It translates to CAISEGAGGGTEAFF.

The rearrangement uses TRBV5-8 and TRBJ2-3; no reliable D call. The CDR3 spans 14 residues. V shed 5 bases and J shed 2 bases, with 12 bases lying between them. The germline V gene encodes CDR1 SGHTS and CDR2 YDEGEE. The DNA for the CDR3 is TGTGCCAGCAGAATGCAGTACCCCACAGATACGCAGTATTTT. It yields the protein CASRMQYPTDTQYF.

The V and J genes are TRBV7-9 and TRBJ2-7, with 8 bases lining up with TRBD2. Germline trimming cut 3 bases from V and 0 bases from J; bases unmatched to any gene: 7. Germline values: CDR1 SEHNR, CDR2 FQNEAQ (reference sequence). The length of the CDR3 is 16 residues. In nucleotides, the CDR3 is TGTGCCAGCAGCTTCACTAGCGGCGTTAGCTCCTACGAGCAGTACTTC. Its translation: CASSFTSGVSSYEQYF.

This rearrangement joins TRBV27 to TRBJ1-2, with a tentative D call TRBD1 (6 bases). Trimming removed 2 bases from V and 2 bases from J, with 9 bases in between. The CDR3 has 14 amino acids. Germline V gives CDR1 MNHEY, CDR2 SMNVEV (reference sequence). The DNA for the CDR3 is TGTGCCAGCAGTTTACAGGGGACCAACTATGGCTACACCTTC. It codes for CASSLQGTNYGYTF.

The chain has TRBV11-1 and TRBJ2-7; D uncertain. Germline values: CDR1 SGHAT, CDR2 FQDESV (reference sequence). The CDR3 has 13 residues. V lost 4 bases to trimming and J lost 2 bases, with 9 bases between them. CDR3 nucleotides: TGTGCCAGCAGCTCCAGACCCGCCTACGAGCAGTACTTC. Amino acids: CASSSRPAYEQYF. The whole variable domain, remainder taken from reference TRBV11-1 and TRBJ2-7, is EAEVAQSPRYKITEKSQAVAFWCDPISGHATLYWYRQILGQGPELLVQFQDESVVDDSQLPKDRFSAERLKGVDSTLKIQPAELGDSAMYLCASSSRPAYEQYFGPGTRLTVT.

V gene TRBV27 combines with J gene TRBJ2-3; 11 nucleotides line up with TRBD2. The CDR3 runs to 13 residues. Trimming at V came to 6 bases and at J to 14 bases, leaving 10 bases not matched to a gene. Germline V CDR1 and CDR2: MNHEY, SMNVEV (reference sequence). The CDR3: CASSPGLAGGTYF. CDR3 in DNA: TGTGCCAGCAGCCCCGGACTAGCGGGCGGAACGTATTTT.

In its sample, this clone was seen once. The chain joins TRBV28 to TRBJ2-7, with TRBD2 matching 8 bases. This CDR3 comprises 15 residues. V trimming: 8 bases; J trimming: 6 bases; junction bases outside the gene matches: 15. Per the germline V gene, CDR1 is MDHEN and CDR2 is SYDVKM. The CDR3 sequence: CASVSGSRPPREQYF. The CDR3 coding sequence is TGTGCCAGCGTGAGCGGGAGTAGGCCCCCTCGCGAGCAGTACTTC.

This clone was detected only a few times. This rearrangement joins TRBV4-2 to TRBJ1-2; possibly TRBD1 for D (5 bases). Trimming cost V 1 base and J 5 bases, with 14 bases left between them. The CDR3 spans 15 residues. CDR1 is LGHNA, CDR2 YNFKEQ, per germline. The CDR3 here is CASSQVSGTPYGYTF. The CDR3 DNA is TGTGCCAGCAGCCAAGTGAGCGGGACCCCATATGGCTACACCTTC.

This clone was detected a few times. This chain's CDR3 is CASSRQGPYTGELFF. The DNA of the CDR3 is TGTGCCAGCAGTAGACAGGGCCCGTACACCGGGGAGCTGTTTTTT. The rearrangement uses TRBV6-1 and TRBJ2-2; 7 nucleotides match TRBD1. The CDR3 contains 15 residues. V was pared by 5 bases and J by 3 bases, with 6 bases of the junction left unmatched. The V gene's germline CDR1 is MNHNS and CDR2 SASEGT.

CDR3 residues: CASSFNRDSVETQYF. The CDR3 DNA follows: TGTGCCAGCAGCTTTAACAGGGACTCGGTGGAGACCCAGTACTTC. V usage is TRBV5-6 and J usage is TRBJ2-5; D may match TRBD1 or TRBD2 (6 bases each). The CDR3 totals 15 residues. CDR1 is SGHDT, CDR2 YYEEEE, per germline. V was shortened by 2 bases and J by 5 bases, with 16 bases between the two germline ends.

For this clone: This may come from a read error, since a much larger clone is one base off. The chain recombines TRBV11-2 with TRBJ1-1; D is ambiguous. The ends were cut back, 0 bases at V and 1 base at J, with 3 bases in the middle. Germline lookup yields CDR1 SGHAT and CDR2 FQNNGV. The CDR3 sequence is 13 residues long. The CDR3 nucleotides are TGTGCCAGCAGCTTAGACGGGAACACTGAAGCTTTCTTT. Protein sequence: CASSLDGNTEAFF.

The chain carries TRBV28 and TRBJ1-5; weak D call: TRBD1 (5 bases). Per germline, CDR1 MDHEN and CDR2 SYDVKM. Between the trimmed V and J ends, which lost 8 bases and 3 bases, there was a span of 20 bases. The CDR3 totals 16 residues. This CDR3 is CASWPGTGRSNQPQHF. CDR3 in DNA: TGTGCCAGCTGGCCCGGGACGGGGCGGTCCAATCAGCCCCAGCATTTT.

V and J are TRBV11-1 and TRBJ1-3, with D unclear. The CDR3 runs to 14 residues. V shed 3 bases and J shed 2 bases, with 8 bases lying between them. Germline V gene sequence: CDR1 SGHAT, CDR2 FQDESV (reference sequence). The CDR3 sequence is CASSFQRAGNTIYF. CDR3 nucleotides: TGTGCCAGCAGCTTCCAGAGGGCTGGAAACACCATATATTTT.